Listed below are T cell receptor beta chains from one sample, sequenced in a study of OX40 agonist ivuxolimab in advanced cancers. Clones were sequenced by immunoSEQ multiplex PCR, and TCRdb holds only the in-frame ones, with some missing. This sample has around 26,000 clones, with 70% to 90% found just once. This sample comprised CD4+ or CD8+ T cells sorted from blood, obtained in a trial of the OX40 agonist ivuxolimab. These receptors were collected from an adult with an advanced solid tumor such as melanoma, head and neck, liver or kidney cancer. The CDR3 runs from the conserved cysteine through the conserved F or W. The D gene is left open where the match is weak. Clone size is not always given. Where it is, it says once, few, many or a class for expanded clones.

d_gene: .; abundance: .; j_gene: TRBJ2-5; v_gene: TRBV7-6; CDR3nt: TGTGCCAGCAGCTTAGTTGAGGCCCGCCAAGAGACCCAGTACTTC; CDR3aa: CASSLVEARQETQYF
d_gene: .; abundance: once; j_gene: TRBJ1-6; v_gene: TRBV7-9; CDR3nt: TGTGCCAGCAGCCCACTCCAGGGCAGCGGGACACCCCTCCACTTT; CDR3aa: CASSPLQGSGTPLHF
d_gene: .; abundance: .; j_gene: TRBJ1-1; v_gene: TRBV10-2; CDR3nt: TGCGCCAGCACCAACGGGGACACTGAAGCTTTCTTT; CDR3aa: CASTNGDTEAFF
d_gene: TRBD1; abundance: .; j_gene: TRBJ2-1; v_gene: TRBV10-3; CDR3nt: TGTGCCATCAGTGGAACAAGGACAGGGCAGTTCTTC; CDR3aa: CAISGTRTGQFF
d_gene: .; abundance: .; j_gene: TRBJ1-1; v_gene: TRBV6-5; CDR3nt: TGTGCCAGCGTCACAGGGAACACTGAAGCTTTCTTT; CDR3aa: CASVTGNTEAFF
d_gene: .; abundance: .; j_gene: TRBJ2-7; v_gene: TRBV28; CDR3nt: TGTGCCAGCTTTGGGACTTCCTACGAGCAGTACTTC; CDR3aa: CASFGTSYEQYF
d_gene: TRBD1; abundance: .; j_gene: TRBJ1-1; v_gene: TRBV6-5; CDR3nt: TGTGCCAGCAGTATGACAGGGGCCTTGAACACTGAAGCTTTCTTT; CDR3aa: CASSMTGALNTEAFF
d_gene: TRBD1; abundance: .; j_gene: TRBJ2-7; v_gene: TRBV5-1; CDR3nt: TGCGCCAGCAGCCTGGGACAGCTCAGCGAGCAGTACTTC; CDR3aa: CASSLGQLSEQYF
d_gene: .; abundance: once; j_gene: TRBJ2-3; v_gene: TRBV9; CDR3nt: TGTGCCAGCAGCGTGCACCTCGACTTCACAGATACGCAGTATTTT; CDR3aa: CASSVHLDFTDTQYF
d_gene: TRBD2; abundance: .; j_gene: TRBJ2-1; v_gene: TRBV27; CDR3nt: TGTGCCAGCAGTTTCTGGACTAGCGGGGCTTCAAATGAGCAGTTCTTC; CDR3aa: CASSFWTSGASNEQFF
d_gene: TRBD2; abundance: .; j_gene: TRBJ2-5; v_gene: TRBV2; CDR3nt: TGTGCCAGCAGTGAAGGTGCGGGAGGGCGGGAGACCCAGTACTTC; CDR3aa: CASSEGAGGRETQYF
d_gene: .; abundance: .; j_gene: TRBJ2-7; v_gene: TRBV7-9; CDR3nt: TGTGCCAGCAGCTTAGTAGAGGGGGTTTGGGAGCAGTACTTC; CDR3aa: CASSLVEGVWEQYF
d_gene: .; abundance: .; j_gene: TRBJ1-1; v_gene: TRBV30; CDR3nt: TGTGCCTGGAGCTCGATGGACTTT; CDR3aa: CAWSSMDF
d_gene: TRBD1; abundance: .; j_gene: TRBJ1-1; v_gene: TRBV16; CDR3nt: TGTGCCAGCAGCCAGAATACAGGGGGCTGGACTGAAGCTTTCTTT; CDR3aa: CASSQNTGGWTEAFF